This T cell receptor (beta chain) is drawn from a study of blood T cell repertoires in COVID-19 (dated by TCRdb to about 2020). In the study overall: Samples covering the acute and convalescent phases of COVID-19 were provided by collaborators in the United States, Italy and Spain. The repertoires were released in a freely available public database meant as a resource for research on the immune response to SARS-CoV-2. The material from the prospective study consisted of cDNA or gDNA derived from T cells, B-cell-depleted T cells, or PBMCs. The sample metadata nearly always contained a de-identified subject ID, COVID-19 status, age in years and sex. Deeply sampled blood TCRbeta repertoires from subjects exposed to, actively infected with, or recovered from COVID-19 were included in the dataset. Where HLA class I and class II types were available, the types were taken from metadata supplied by the sample provider, not from assay-based typing. Samples were obtained from the ongoing ImmuneRACE study (first 160 participants) and from 950 to 1,500 subjects provided by 6 global collaborators.

The CDR3 spans 16 residues, from the cysteine through the phenylalanine. From the germline V gene, CDR1 is SGHTA and CDR2 is FQGNSA. What the authors observed across the whole study: The quantity of clinical and demographic metadata differed by source and by participant and was supplied without curation.

The immunoSEQ Assay, a bias-controlled multiplex PCR, was used to amplify TCRbeta CDR3 regions from genomic DNA. Turning to the authors' computational methods: Within the assay, amplification of reference gene primers was used to estimate how many nucleated cells each sample contained. To quantify the absolute abundance of each unique TCRbeta CDR3 rearrangement, sequence reads were collapsed and filtered. For each sample, productive Simpson clonality was calculated as the square root of Simpson's diversity index across productive rearrangements. Entries here come from immuneACCESS through TCRdb and include only in-frame sequences with V and J called. Some clones fail to appear in such tables; in the studies checked, an unresolved V gene covers under half of the shortfall, and the cause of the remainder is unknown. V and J calls and clone size come straight from that table; D and trimming were deduced from the DNA. Counted in this sample were about 270,000 clones; about 89% of them appeared once. The ten biggest clones cover over 8% of the sample.

To note about this clone: Its cognate antigen has yet to be identified. It is unclear where the CDR3 begins or ends on the DNA, so no DNA is shown, and the CDR3 is as TCRdb lists it.

The collaborating institutions used their own protocols to collect whole blood in K2EDTA tubes. For TCRbeta analysis, collaborator samples were shipped as frozen whole blood, as isolated PBMCs, or as DNA extracted from either sample type. This clonotype was sampled from a middle-aged man with active or convalescent COVID-19. The specimen was peripheral blood. The V and J genes are TRBV7-2 and TRBJ1-6; whether TRBD1, the table's D call, matches the DNA was not checked. The CDR3 protein: CASSLRGFGPGSPLHF.